The entry below describes one TCR beta chain. Its binding antigen is unknown. Base qualities were left out, and no much larger clone turns up one base away. This sample is drawn from a study of technical replicates of blood from a handful of donors (dated by TCRdb to the late 2010s). The library came from the immunoSEQ multiplex PCR assay. Imported from immuneACCESS, the table was reduced by TCRdb to in-frame sequences with V and J called. These copies leave out some clones; in studies compared against another copy, an unresolved V gene accounts for under half, and the cause of the remainder is not known. For this sample there are 100,000 or so clones; 90% to 97% appear just once. The top ten clones comprise less than 0.45% of the sample. The germline V gene yields MNHEY for CDR1 and SVGAGI for CDR2. The CDR3 starts with the cysteine, ends with the phenylalanine, and has 14 residues. Only the CDR3 region is kept as DNA, spanning 42 bases read in frame from base 1. V was cut back by 4 bases and J by 5 bases, leaving a gap of 13 bases between them.

This sequence was found in a human donor in good health. The rearrangement joined TRBV6-5 to TRBJ2-3; the best D guess is TRBD1, with 6 bases matching. Specimen: T cells isolated from PBMCs. The sequenced DNA: TGTGCCAGCAGTTCCGGACAGTGGGGAGATACGCAGTATTTT. Its translation reads: CASSSGQWGDTQYF.